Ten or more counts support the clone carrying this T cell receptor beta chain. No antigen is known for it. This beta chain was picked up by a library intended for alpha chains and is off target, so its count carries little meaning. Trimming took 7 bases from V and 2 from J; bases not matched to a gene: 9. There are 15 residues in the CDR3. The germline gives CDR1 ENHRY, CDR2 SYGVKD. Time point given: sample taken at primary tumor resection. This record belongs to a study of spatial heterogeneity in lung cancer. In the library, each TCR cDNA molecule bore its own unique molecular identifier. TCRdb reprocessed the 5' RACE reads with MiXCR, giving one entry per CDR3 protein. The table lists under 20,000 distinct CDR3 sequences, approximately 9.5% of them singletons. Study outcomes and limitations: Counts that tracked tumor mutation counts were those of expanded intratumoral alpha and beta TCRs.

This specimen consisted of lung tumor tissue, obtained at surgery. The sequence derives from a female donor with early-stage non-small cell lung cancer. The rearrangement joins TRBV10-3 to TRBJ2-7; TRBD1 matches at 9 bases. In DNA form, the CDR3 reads TGTGCCATCAAACGATTTAACAGGGGGCCCTACGAGCAGTACTTC. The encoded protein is CAIKRFNRGPYEQYF.